This T cell receptor beta chain comes out of a study of T cell responses to AZD1222 COVID-19 vaccine. Study findings and constraints: Sampling that yielded the repertoires occurred only after the peak T cell response.

V was trimmed by 8 bases and J by 4 bases, leaving 9 bases between them. This CDR3 spans 13 amino acids. Germline loops: CDR1 MDHEN, CDR2 SYDVKM. Repertoires were generated with immunoSEQ multiplex PCR, while TCRdb's copy carries only in-frame clones and drops some. Here the sample spans about 130,000 clones, over 80% being singletons. As concerns this clone: Its antigen is not known.

The clonotype originates from an adult who received the AZD1222 COVID-19 vaccine. The specimen comprised peripheral blood, sampled 28 days after the second AZD1222 dose. The rearrangement links TRBV28 to TRBJ2-6, with D unresolved. CDR3 loop: CASRPGGANVLTF. The CDR3 DNA sequence: TGTGCCAGCCGCCCCGGGGGGGCCAACGTCCTGACTTTC. The full variable domain, in which reference TRBV28 and TRBJ2-6 provide the parts outside the CDR3, is DVKVTQSSRYLVKRTGEKVFLECVQDMDHENMFWYRQDPGLGLRLIYFSYDVKMKEKGDIPEGYSVSREKKERFSLILESASTNQTSMYLCASRPGGANVLTFGAGSRLTVL.